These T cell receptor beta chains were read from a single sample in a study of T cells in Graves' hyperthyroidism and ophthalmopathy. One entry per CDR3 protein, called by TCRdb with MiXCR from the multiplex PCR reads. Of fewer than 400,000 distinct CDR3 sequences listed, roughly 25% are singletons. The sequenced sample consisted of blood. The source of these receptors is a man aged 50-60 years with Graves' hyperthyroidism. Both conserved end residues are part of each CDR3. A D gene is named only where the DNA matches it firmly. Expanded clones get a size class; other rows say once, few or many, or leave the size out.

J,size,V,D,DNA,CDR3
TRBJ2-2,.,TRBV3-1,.,TGTGCCAGCAGCCAGTTACTGACCGGGGAGCTGTTTTTT,CASSQLLTGELFF
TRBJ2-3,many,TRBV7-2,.,TGTGCCAGCAGCTTAGGGTACACAGATACGCAGTATTTT,CASSLGYTDTQYF
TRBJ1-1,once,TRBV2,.,TGTGCCAGCAGTGAAGGAGACCAGATCGAGGAAGCTTTCTTT,CASSEGDQIEEAFF
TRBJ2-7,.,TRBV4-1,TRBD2,TGCGCCAGCAGCCGAAGGCACGGGGAGGGGAACGAGCAGTACTTC,CASSRRHGEGNEQYF
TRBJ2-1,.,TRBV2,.,TGTGCCAGCAGTGAAAAGGGGTCTCAGCATGAGCAGTTCTTC,CASSEKGSQHEQFF
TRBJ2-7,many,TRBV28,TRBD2,TGTGCCAGCAGTCCGCGGACTAGCGGCAACTCCTACGAGCAGTACTTC,CASSPRTSGNSYEQYF
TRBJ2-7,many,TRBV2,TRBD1,TGTGCCAGCACCCTCGCCCCGGGACAGGGGCACGAGCAGTACTTC,CASTLAPGQGHEQYF
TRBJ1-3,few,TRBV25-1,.,TGTGCCAGCACCAACAACTTGGGTTCCGACACCATATATTTT,CASTNNLGSDTIYF
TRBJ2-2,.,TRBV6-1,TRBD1,TGTGCCAGCCAAGTTGGGACAGGGGTGAACACCGGGGAGCTGTTTTTT,CASQVGTGVNTGELFF
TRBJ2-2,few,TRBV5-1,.,TGCGCCAGCAGCTTGGAGTCCACCGGGGAGCTGTTTTTT,CASSLESTGELFF
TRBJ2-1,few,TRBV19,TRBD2,TGTGCCAGTAGTTACCCTCAGCGGGAGGCCGTTTACAATGAGCAGTTCTTC,CASSYPQREAVYNEQFF
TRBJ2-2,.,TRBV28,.,TGTGCCAGCAGCCAGGGGTATGCCGGGGAGCTGTTTTTT,CASSQGYAGELFF
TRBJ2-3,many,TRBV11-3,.,TGTGCCAGCAGCTTGGCAGGGTCAGATACGCAGTATTTT,CASSLAGSDTQYF
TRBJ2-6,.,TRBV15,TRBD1,TGTGCCACCAGCAGAGATCAGGGGGCCGGGGCCAACGTCCTGACTTTC,CATSRDQGAGANVLTF
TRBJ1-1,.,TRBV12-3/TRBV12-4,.,TGTGCCAGCAGAGAAACAGGGAACGTTGAAGCTTTCTTT,CASRETGNVEAFF
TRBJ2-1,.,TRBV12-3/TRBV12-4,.,TGTGCCAGCAGTTTGACGGACGACAATGAGCAGTTCTTC,CASSLTDDNEQFF
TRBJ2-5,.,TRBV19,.,TGTGCCAGTAGCATGACCCGTTGGGAGACCCAGTACTTC,CASSMTRWETQYF
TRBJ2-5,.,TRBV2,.,TGTGCCAGCAGCAGAATCCCGGGGCCAGAGACCCAGTACTTC,CASSRIPGPETQYF
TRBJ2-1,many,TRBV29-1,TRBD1,TGCAGCGTGGCCGGACAGGGGAGGCAGTTCTTC,CSVAGQGRQFF
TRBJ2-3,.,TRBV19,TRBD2,TGTGCCAGTAGTATAGGGACTAGCGGCATCACAGATACGCAGTATTTT,CASSIGTSGITDTQYF
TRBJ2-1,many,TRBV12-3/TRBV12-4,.,TGTGCCAGCAGCCCTAGCGCAAATGAGCAGTTCTTC,CASSPSANEQFF
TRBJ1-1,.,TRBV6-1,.,TGTGCCAGCAGTGCCCTGAACACTGAAGCTTTCTTT,CASSALNTEAFF
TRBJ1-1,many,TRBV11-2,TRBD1,TGTGCCAGCACCCCTTCCGTAGCAGGGGGCGCGGGGACTGAAGCTTTCTTT,CASTPSVAGGAGTEAFF
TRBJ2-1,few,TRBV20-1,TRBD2,TGCAGTGCTAGAGAGGTTACTAGCGGTAACAATGAGCAGTTCTTC,CSAREVTSGNNEQFF
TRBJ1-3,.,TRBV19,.,TGTGCCAGTAAAGCGGGAGCAGCCGGCTCTGGAAACACCATATATTTT,CASKAGAAGSGNTIYF